This TCR beta chain was captured by sequencing in a study of technical replicates of blood from a few donors. Sequencing used immunoSEQ multiplex PCR; TCRdb keeps in-frame clones, though not all of them. The table includes tens of thousands of clones, over 75% detected once. Germline CDR1 is SEHNR and CDR2 is FQNEAQ (reference sequence). V lost 0 bases and J 2 bases, leaving 7 bases between the germline ends. The CDR3 contains 14 residues. The material sequenced was T cells isolated from PBMCs. This chain joins TRBV7-9 and TRBJ1-2; D may be TRBD1 (5 bases). This receptor was taken from a human donor in good health. The CDR3 region has the DNA TGTGCCAGCAGCTTAGCACAGGCGAACTATGGCTACACCTTC. It yields the protein CASSLAQANYGYTF.